Below are 10 T cell receptor beta chains sequenced from a single sample in a study of T-cell reconstitution after alpha-beta-depleted transplantation in children. Preparing the TCRbeta library involved the use of unique molecular identifiers. Each CDR3 protein gets one entry after TCRdb re-called the PCR reads with MiXCR. The sample lists a few hundred thousand distinct CDR3 sequences, 25% to 30% occurring once. Here the sequenced sample was PBMCs, taken before TCRalphabeta/CD19-depleted stem cell transplant. The receptors were gathered from a boy younger than two with Wiskott-Aldrich syndrome, due to receive a stem cell transplant.

J is TRBJ1-2 and V is TRBV20-1, with TRBD1 as a possible D gene (6 bases). The CDR3 sequence is 15 residues long. V dropped 0 bases and J dropped 5 bases, with 16 bases sitting between them. CDR1 and CDR2 from the germline V gene are DFQATT and SNEGSKA (reference sequence). CDR3 amino acids: CSARDSGRTVYGYTF. In nucleotides, the CDR3 is TGCAGTGCTAGAGATAGTGGCCGGACAGTTTATGGCTACACCTTC.

The V call is TRBV27, the J call TRBJ2-1; D is perhaps TRBD1 (6 bases). This CDR3 comprises 14 residues. V was cut by 5 bases and J by 4 bases, with 12 bases left in between. The germline V gene has CDR1 MNHEY and CDR2 SMNVEV (reference sequence). The CDR3 DNA reads TGTGCCAGCAGTCTTGGACAGTGGTACAATGAGCAGTTCTTC. Protein product: CASSLGQWYNEQFF.

The V and J genes are TRBV7-7 and TRBJ1-1; tentatively, D is TRBD1 (6 bases). V was clipped by 4 bases and J by 5 bases, with 11 bases between them. The V gene's germline CDR1 is SSHAT and CDR2 FNYEAQ (reference sequence). The CDR3 length is 13 residues. The CDR3 sequence: CASSSTQGTEAFF. The CDR3 DNA reads TGTGCCAGCAGCTCAACCCAGGGGACTGAAGCTTTCTTT.

The sample holds a few counts of this clonotype. Germline is not matched at one junction end, which may reflect a read error. The chain couples TRBV9 to TRBJ2-1, with 10 bases matching TRBD1. CDR1 SGDLS and CDR2 YYNGEE come from the germline V gene. The CDR3 runs to 15 residues. CDR3 loop: CASSETGTGAGEQFF. The CDR3 nucleotides are TGTGCCAGCAGCGAGACCGGGACAGGGGCAGGGGAGCAGTTTTTC. Using reference TRBV9 and TRBJ2-1 for the parts outside the CDR3, the full variable domain is DSGVTQTPKHLITATGQRVTLRCSPRSGDLSVYWYQQSLDQGLQFLIQYYNGEERAKGNILERFSAQQFPDLHSELNLSSLELGDSALYFCASSETGTGAGEQFFGPGTRLTVL.

The sample holds a few counts of this clonotype. The junction differs from germline at one of its ends, possibly a read error. The CDR3 here is CASRLEADYNEQFF. As DNA, the CDR3 is TGCGCCAGCAGATTGGAGGCCGATTACAATGAGCAGTTCTTC. J is TRBJ2-1 and V is TRBV5-1; maybe TRBD2 (5 bases). This CDR3 has 14 residues. The V gene's germline CDR1 is SGHRS and CDR2 YFSETQ.

The chain couples TRBV3-1 to TRBJ2-7; no definite D call. CDR1 is LGHDT and CDR2 is YNNKEL in the germline V gene (reference sequence). With 3 bases removed from V and 3 bases from J, the gap between germline ends came to 9 bases. There are 13 residues in the CDR3. CDR3: CASSQERLYEQYF. The CDR3 DNA reads as TGTGCCAGCAGCCAGGAGCGTCTCTACGAGCAGTACTTC.

This chain links TRBV14 with TRBJ1-6, with unresolved D. CDR1 SGHDN and CDR2 FVKESK come from the germline V gene. Trimming shortened V by 2 bases and J by 5 bases, and 7 bases separated the two germline ends. The CDR3 has 14 residues. The CDR3: CASSQLLDNSPLHF. In nucleotides, the CDR3 is TGTGCCAGCAGCCAATTGTTGGATAATTCACCCCTCCACTTT.

The chain recombines TRBV29-1 with TRBJ1-1; 7 bases agree with TRBD1. Germline V gene sequence: CDR1 SQVTM, CDR2 ANQGSEA. This CDR3 contains 14 residues. The junction had 8 bases not matched to a gene; V was cut back by 7 bases and J by 0 bases. The CDR3 loop is CSARIQGMNTEAFF. CDR3 sequence (DNA): TGCAGCGCGAGAATACAGGGGATGAACACTGAAGCTTTCTTT.

The chain has TRBV27 and TRBJ1-5, with 8 positions matching TRBD1. J was trimmed by 7 bases and V by 0 bases; bases with no gene match: 5. The CDR3 sequence is 15 residues long. Germline V gene sequence: CDR1 MNHEY, CDR2 SMNVEV (reference sequence). The CDR3 is CASSLSQGARQPQHF. The CDR3 DNA reads as TGTGCCAGCAGTTTATCGCAGGGGGCCCGACAGCCCCAGCATTTT.

The V call is TRBV5-1, the J call TRBJ2-7; 9 bases fit TRBD1. Germline V lookup: CDR1 SGHRS, CDR2 YFSETQ. V shed 8 bases and J 13 bases; nucleotides not matched to a gene: 10. The CDR3 covers 11 residues. CDR3 residues: CASQGPGQGYF. CDR3 DNA: TGCGCCAGTCAGGGACCGGGACAGGGCTACTTC.